The T cell receptor beta chain under discussion was sequenced for a study of tumor and adjacent non-tumor tissue in lung cancer. The template was RNA from unsorted bulk tissue. TCRbeta libraries were built with three rounds of nested PCR, modified from ARM-PCR. TCRdb itself ran the multiplex PCR reads through MiXCR, one entry per CDR3 protein. The repertoire holds roughly 220,000 distinct CDR3 sequences, with 70% to 75% as singletons. With regard to this clonotype: A much larger clone lies one base from this, so it may be a read error.

Germline loops: CDR1 SGHRS, CDR2 YFSETQ. CDR3 length: 14 amino acids. The V gene is TRBV5-1, the J gene TRBJ1-1, with a weak D call TRBD1 (5 bases). Material for sequencing was lung tumor tissue. The TCR comes from a man aged 55 to 70 with non-small cell lung cancer. CDR3: CASSPPQGNNEAFF. As DNA, the CDR3 is TGCGCCAGCAGCCCCCCCCAGGGCAACAATGAAGCTTTCTTT.